This paragraph reports one T cell receptor beta chain. Its antigen is not known. The germline gives CDR1 SGHAT, CDR2 FQDESV (reference sequence). This CDR3 has 13 residues. TCRdb reprocessed the 5' RACE reads and keeps a single row for each CDR3 protein, giving no DNA. Here the sample table reports hundreds of thousands of distinct CDR3 sequences. This sample is part of a study of monozygotic twins with inflammatory bowel disease. General study results and limits: Separate T cell subtypes could not be resolved from one another.

Sequenced sample: blood. This clonotype was sampled from a human donor with ulcerative colitis or Crohn's disease, or a healthy co-twin of an affected twin (not recorded which). The chain is built from TRBV11-1 and TRBJ2-4. This CDR3 reads CASSPSGKNIQYF.